One and the same sample provided the 16 T cell receptor beta chains below, sequenced in a study of T cell responses to AZD1222 COVID-19 vaccine. Using immunoSEQ multiplex PCR, the repertoire was profiled, and TCRdb retains in-frame clones only, with some absent. The repertoire holds tens of thousands of clones, with approximately 90% as singletons. This sample comprised peripheral blood, obtained 28 days after the second AZD1222 dose. Source of these receptors: an adult who received the AZD1222 COVID-19 vaccine.

CDR3 nucleotide sequence: TGTGCCAGCAGCTCACCTAGCGGGGGGCAATACAATGAGCAGTTCTTC. It codes for CASSSPSGGQYNEQFF. This chain links TRBV5-4 with TRBJ2-1; TRBD2 matches at 11 bases. The junction had 6 bases not matched to a gene; V was cut back by 3 bases and J by 4 bases. Germline lookup yields CDR1 SGHNT and CDR2 YYREEE (reference sequence). The CDR3 is 16 residues long.

This chain connects TRBV10-3 to TRBJ1-4; D is possibly TRBD1 (5 bases). There are 15 residues in the CDR3. The germline CDR1 and CDR2 sequences are ENHRY and SYGVKD. Deletions cut 3 bases from V and 2 bases from J, with 10 bases between. The CDR3 DNA is TGTGCCATCAGTGACTCAAGGGGCACTAATGAAAAACTGTTTTTT. This sequence encodes CAISDSRGTNEKLFF.

The rearrangement joins TRBV19 to TRBJ2-5; TRBD1 aligns across 10 bases. The trim removed 1 base at V and 5 bases at J, leaving 1 base unmatched. Germline CDR1 and CDR2: LNHDA and SQIVND (reference sequence). This CDR3 has 14 residues. CDR3: CASSIGQGAETQYF. CDR3 bases: TGTGCCAGTAGTATAGGACAGGGGGCCGAGACCCAGTACTTC.

The V call is TRBV3-1 (or the pseudogene TRBV3-2), the J call TRBJ2-1; 12 positions agree with TRBD2. The V gene end was trimmed by 4 bases and the J gene end by 9 bases; junction bases not matched to a gene: 7. In germline, CDR1 is LGHDT, CDR2 YNNKEL (reference sequence). CDR3 length: 15 amino acids. CDR3 nucleotides: TGTGCCAGCAGCCCCCGACTAGCGGGGGAATCTGAGCAGTTCTTC. It specifies CASSPRLAGESEQFF.

The chain employs TRBV2 and TRBJ2-7; D is undetermined. CDR3 length: 16 amino acids. Germline assignment: CDR1 SNHLY and CDR2 FYNNEI. V was clipped by 6 bases and J by 0 bases, with 18 bases between them. The CDR3 DNA sequence: TGTGCCAGCAGAGACCCCCGACTGGCCCTCTCCTACGAGCAGTACTTC. Amino acid sequence: CASRDPRLALSYEQYF.

The chain couples TRBV19 to TRBJ1-2; maybe TRBD1 (5 bases). CDR3 length: 14 amino acids. From germline, CDR1 is LNHDA and CDR2 SQIVND (reference sequence). The V gene lost 6 bases and the J gene lost 1 base, with 12 bases spanning the gap. The CDR3 sequence: CASSRGVLNYGYTF. The CDR3 DNA sequence: TGTGCCAGTAGCCGGGGCGTCCTTAACTATGGCTACACCTTC.

The chain joins TRBV6-1 to TRBJ2-7, with a weak D call TRBD2 (5 bases). The CDR3 spans 14 residues. Germline V gene sequence: CDR1 MNHNS, CDR2 SASEGT. Trimming stripped 8 bases from V and 0 bases from J, with 14 bases between. CDR3 nucleotide sequence: TGTGCCAGCGGCCAGACGGGGAGCTCCTACGAGCAGTACTTC. Translated, it gives CASGQTGSSYEQYF.

This rearrangement joins TRBV7-9 to TRBJ2-2; D is possibly TRBD2 (6 bases). V lost 1 base to trimming and J lost 0 bases, with 18 bases between them. CDR1 is SEHNR and CDR2 is FQNEAQ in the germline V gene (reference sequence). The CDR3 runs 19 residues. CDR3 nucleotide sequence: TGTGCCAGCAGCTTAGGCGGGGACGCCCTCGGTTCGAACACCGGGGAGCTGTTTTTT. It specifies CASSLGGDALGSNTGELFF.

The V gene is TRBV5-1, the J gene TRBJ2-5; 8 nucleotides align to TRBD2. The junction had 6 bases not matched to a gene; V was cut back by 5 bases and J by 3 bases. Germline loops: CDR1 SGHRS, CDR2 YFSETQ. CDR3 length equals 14 residues. The CDR3 DNA reads TGCGCCAGCAGTCCGGGACTAGGCGAAGAGACCCAGTACTTC. Protein: CASSPGLGEETQYF.

This chain uses TRBV11-2 with TRBJ2-1; 13 bases align to TRBD2. Per germline, CDR1 SGHAT and CDR2 FQNNGV. This CDR3 is built from 15 residues. Losses at the gene ends were 5 bases for V and 4 bases for J; bases not matched to a gene: 2. The CDR3 DNA reads TGTGCCAGCAGCCCGACTAGCGGGGGGTACAATGAGCAGTTCTTC. This gives the protein CASSPTSGGYNEQFF.

The CDR3 nucleotides read TGTGCCAGCAGTCGAGGGGACAATGAGCAGTTCTTC. Translating it yields CASSRGDNEQFF. The chain joins TRBV6-2 or TRBV6-3 to TRBJ2-1; possibly TRBD1 or TRBD2 for D (5 bases each). The length of the CDR3 is 12 residues. The V gene's germline CDR1 is MNHEY and CDR2 SVGEGT. The V gene lost 5 bases and the J gene lost 5 bases, with 7 bases spanning the gap.

A single count supports this clone. V and J are TRBV6-2 or TRBV6-3 and TRBJ2-7, with a possible D match to TRBD2 (6 bases). Between the trimmed V and J ends, which lost 3 bases and 0 bases, there was a span of 12 bases. CDR1 is MNHEY, CDR2 SVGEGT, per germline. The CDR3 totals 15 residues. CDR3 coding DNA: TGTGCCAGCAGTTATGGGGACTCCAACTCCTACGAGCAGTACTTC. Its protein is CASSYGDSNSYEQYF.

J is TRBJ1-1 and V is TRBV20-1; D perhaps matches TRBD1 (5 bases). Germline V gene sequence: CDR1 DFQATT, CDR2 SNEGSKA (reference sequence). CDR3 length equals 11 residues. The CDR3: CRKPGRSEAFF. Written as DNA, the CDR3 is TGCAGAAAGCCAGGGAGATCTGAAGCTTTCTTT.

The CDR3: CASSDTGFRGYTF. The CDR3 coding sequence is TGTGCCAGTAGTGATACAGGTTTTAGGGGCTACACCTTC. The chain couples TRBV19 to TRBJ1-2; perhaps TRBD1 as D (5 bases). The germline V gene has CDR1 LNHDA and CDR2 SQIVND (reference sequence). The CDR3 sequence is 13 residues long. V gave up 5 bases and J gave up 8 bases, with 15 bases separating them. Supplemented by reference TRBV19 and TRBJ1-2, the full variable domain reads DGGITQSPKYLFRKEGQNVTLSCEQNLNHDAMYWYRQDPGQGLRLIYYSQIVNDFQKGDIAEGYSVSREKKESFPLTVTSAQKNPTAFYLCASSDTGFRGYTFGSGTRLTVV.

The CDR3, as DNA: TGTGCCACCAGTGATCCCCGGGGGGGACCCCTCCACTTT. Translated: CATSDPRGGPLHF. The chain carries TRBV24-1 and TRBJ1-6; D is perhaps TRBD1 (5 bases). The CDR3 has 13 residues. V lost 3 bases and J lost 12, with 11 bases in between. Germline assignment: CDR1 KGHDR and CDR2 SFDVKD.

This chain joins TRBV6-4 and TRBJ2-2; no clear D gene. The CDR3 length is 11 residues. Germline-derived CDR1 and CDR2 are MRHNA and SNTAGT. V dropped 6 bases and J dropped 4 bases, with 3 bases sitting between them. The CDR3 reads CASRVTGELFF. The CDR3 region has the DNA TGTGCCAGCAGGGTCACCGGGGAGCTGTTTTTT.